One and the same sample provided the 8 T cell receptor beta chains below, sequenced in a study of blood T cell repertoires in COVID-19 (TCRdb year 2020). Libraries were built with the immunoSEQ multiplex PCR assay. This is the immuneACCESS table as TCRdb keeps it, with only in-frame sequences that have V and J called. A part of the clones is gone; compared with another copy, unresolved V genes explain less than half, and the rest is unexplained. The sample data list about 330,000 clones, and roughly 90% of these were observed just once. Clones ranked in the top ten supply roughly 9.9% of the sample. Sequencing was carried out using peripheral blood. The receptor source for this set is a man aged 30 to 45 with COVID-19, enrolled during active disease.

This clone was recorded a few times. V is TRBV24-1 and J is TRBJ2-1; 8 bases are shared with TRBD1. CDR1 KGHDR and CDR2 SFDVKD come from the germline V gene. The CDR3 has 12 residues. With 2 bases clipped from V and 12 bases from J, the junction kept 2 bases outside the gene matches. CDR3 sequence: CATSDYGQGQFF. The CDR3 nucleotides are TGTGCCACCAGTGATTATGGACAGGGGCAGTTCTTC.

The chain uses TRBV10-3 and TRBJ1-2; TRBD1 agrees at 7 bases. J was trimmed by 1 base and V by 7 bases; bases with no gene match: 9. This CDR3 contains 15 residues. Germline values: CDR1 ENHRY, CDR2 SYGVKD. The CDR3 sequence: CAITDTGTDNYGYTF. DNA for the CDR3: TGTGCCATCACCGATACCGGGACAGATAACTATGGCTACACCTTC.

The V call is TRBV29-1, the J call TRBJ2-1; 14 positions agree with TRBD2. The junction had 6 bases not matched to a gene; V was cut back by 6 bases and J by 11 bases. The CDR3 is 13 residues long. The germline V gene has CDR1 SQVTM and CDR2 ANQGSEA. CDR3 amino acids: CSVMTSGGAQQFF. The CDR3 region has the DNA TGCAGCGTCATGACTAGCGGGGGGGCCCAGCAGTTCTTC.

The rearrangement uses TRBV29-1 and TRBJ2-2, with D maybe TRBD2 (6 bases). V dropped 6 bases and J dropped 3 bases, with 17 bases sitting between them. CDR3 length: 15 residues. The germline V gene has CDR1 SQVTM and CDR2 ANQGSEA. Written as DNA, the CDR3 is TGCAGCGTCTGGGGGGACCCGCGGCACACCGGGGAGCTGTTTTTT. This translates into CSVWGDPRHTGELFF.

This clone was recorded at least ten times. The J gene is TRBJ1-3, the V gene TRBV2, with unresolved D. With 10 bases removed from V and 4 bases from J, the gap between germline ends came to 11 bases. There are 12 residues in the CDR3. CDR1 and CDR2 (germline): SNHLY, FYNNEI. CDR3 region: CATGQLGNTIYF. CDR3 DNA sequence: TGTGCCACGGGTCAGCTGGGAAACACCATATATTTT.

V and J are TRBV6-6 and TRBJ2-5, with D possibly matching TRBD1 (5 bases). V lost 4 bases, J lost 5 bases, and 11 bases lay in between. The CDR3 extends over 13 amino acids. Germline values: CDR1 MNHNY, CDR2 SVGAGI (reference sequence). CDR3 amino acids: CASSSRGAETQYF. For the CDR3, the DNA is TGTGCCAGCAGTTCAAGGGGCGCGGAGACCCAGTACTTC.

For the CDR3, the DNA is TGTGCCAGTAGTTCCCGACAGGGAGCTAACTATGGCTACACCTTC. This codes for CASSSRQGANYGYTF. The chain has TRBV19 and TRBJ1-2; 7 bases match TRBD1. V lost 5 bases to trimming and J lost 0 bases; unmatched junction nucleotides: 6. Germline values: CDR1 LNHDA, CDR2 SQIVND (reference sequence). This CDR3 contains 15 residues. Complete variable domain (other parts from reference TRBV19 and TRBJ1-2): DGGITQSPKYLFRKEGQNVTLSCEQNLNHDAMYWYRQDPGQGLRLIYYSQIVNDFQKGDIAEGYSVSREKKESFPLTVTSAQKNPTAFYLCASSSRQGANYGYTFGSGTRLTVV.

There are a few counts of this clone. The V and J genes are TRBV19 and TRBJ2-1; no reliable D call. Trimming left V 3 bases short and J 10 bases short, with 10 bases between. The CDR3 loop spans 12 amino acids. Germline CDR1 is LNHDA and CDR2 is SQIVND (reference sequence). The CDR3 DNA reads as TGTGCCAGTAGTATCGGTCCGTGGGAGCAGTTCTTC. This sequence encodes CASSIGPWEQFF.